Below are 13 T cell receptor beta chains sequenced from a single sample in a study of cytomegalovirus exposure and HLA in healthy donors. Use of 60 Vbeta and 13 Jbeta primers characterized the PCR. Repertoires were generated with immunoSEQ multiplex PCR, while TCRdb's copy carries only in-frame clones and drops some. This table holds around 200,000 clones, almost 70% found once. The source material was PBMCs. The receptors come from a man aged 35 to 55 in good health and CMV-seropositive.

The genes are TRBV7-8 and TRBJ2-1, with 7 bases identical to TRBD1. Germline CDR1 SGHVS, CDR2 FQNEAQ. Trimming cost V 6 bases and J 7 bases; bases outside gene matches: 9. This CDR3 region has 14 residues. The CDR3 nucleotides read TGTGCCAGCAGTCCTACAGGGGTGCGGAATGAGCAGTTCTTC. Protein product: CASSPTGVRNEQFF. The full variable domain, in which reference TRBV7-8 and TRBJ2-1 provide the parts outside the CDR3, is GAGVSQSPRYKVAKRGQDVALRCDPISGHVSLFWYQQALGQGPEFLTYFQNEAQLDKSGLPSDRFFAERPEGSVSTLKIQRTQQEDSAVYLCASSPTGVRNEQFFGPGTRLTVL.

This chain joins TRBV11-3 and TRBJ2-7; TRBD2 matches at 9 bases. The V and J ends lost 4 bases and 4 bases, in that order; junction bases with no gene match: 11. Germline-derived CDR1 and CDR2 are SGHNT and YENEEA. The CDR3 runs 16 residues. The CDR3 DNA reads as TGTGCCAGCAGCTCCTCGACGCGGGGGGGCGGGTACGAGCAGTACTTC. As protein: CASSSSTRGGGYEQYF.

V gene TRBV28 combines with J gene TRBJ1-3; tentative D call: TRBD1 (5 bases). CDR3 length: 16 amino acids. Germline CDR1 and CDR2: MDHEN and SYDVKM. V lost 5 bases to trimming and J lost 0 bases, with 14 bases between them. The CDR3 is CASSRLGPSSGNTIYF. The CDR3 DNA reads as TGTGCCAGCAGTAGGTTGGGGCCCAGCTCTGGAAACACCATATATTTT.

The genes are TRBV27 and TRBJ2-7, with D tentatively TRBD1 (6 bases). CDR1 MNHEY and CDR2 SMNVEV come from the germline V gene (reference sequence). The CDR3 length is 13 residues. V dropped 8 bases and J dropped 5 bases, with 16 bases sitting between them. The CDR3 DNA sequence: TGTGCCAGCTCTATTTGGCAGGGGCACGAGCAGTACTTC. Protein product: CASSIWQGHEQYF.

This clone was detected once. This chain links TRBV6-5 with TRBJ2-5; no reliable D call. Trimming stripped 7 bases from V and 3 bases from J, with 6 bases between. The CDR3 covers 11 residues. Germline lookup yields CDR1 MNHEY and CDR2 SVGAGI. The DNA of the CDR3 is TGTGCCAGCAATATTGAAGAGACCCAGTACTTC. Its translation is CASNIEETQYF.

The V and J genes are TRBV5-4 and TRBJ1-3; weak D call: TRBD1 (6 bases). The V end was cut by 0 bases, the J end by 2 bases, with 9 bases between. The germline V gene has CDR1 SGHNT and CDR2 YYREEE (reference sequence). The CDR3 contains 15 residues. Written as DNA, the CDR3 is TGTGCCAGCAGCTTGGACCGGACAGCTGGAAACACCATATATTTT. This codes for CASSLDRTAGNTIYF.

The CDR3 DNA follows: TGCAGTGCCTATGGAGAAGGCCGAGCTTTCTTT. It is translated as CSAYGEGRAFF. The chain carries TRBV20-1 and TRBJ1-1; D remains unclear. In germline, CDR1 is DFQATT, CDR2 SNEGSKA (reference sequence). V lost 6 bases to trimming and J lost 10 bases, with 15 bases between them. The CDR3 runs to 11 residues.

J is TRBJ1-4 and V is TRBV4-3, with TRBD1 matching 7 bases. Unmatched junction bases numbered 1, after V lost 0 bases and J lost 3 bases. The CDR3 covers 15 residues. CDR1 is LGHNA and CDR2 is YSLEER in the germline V gene. CDR3 residues: CASSQEGQPNEKLFF. For the CDR3, the DNA is TGCGCCAGCAGCCAAGAGGGACAGCCTAATGAAAAACTGTTTTTT.

This rearrangement joins TRBV4-1 to TRBJ2-5; the D gene is possibly TRBD2 (6 bases). TRBJ2-7 explains the end of the DNA better; the J call may be wrong. CDR3 length equals 14 residues. CDR1 is MGHRA and CDR2 is YSYEKL in the germline V gene. CDR3 nucleotides: TGCGCCAGCAGCCAAGCAGGTAGGGGAGGCGAGCAGTACTTC. As protein: CASSQAGRGGEQYF.

V and J are TRBV18 and TRBJ1-4; D is unresolved. The CDR3 is 16 amino acids. Germline V CDR1 and CDR2: KGHSH, LQKENI. V lost 6 bases to trimming and J lost 2 bases, with 16 bases between them. The CDR3 loop is CASSPGSPATNEKLFF. The DNA of the CDR3 is TGTGCCAGCTCCCCGGGGAGTCCGGCGACTAATGAAAAACTGTTTTTT.

The genes are TRBV4-1 and TRBJ2-5; D perhaps matches TRBD1 (6 bases). The J call is doubtful: the DNA matches TRBJ2-7 better. This CDR3 has 18 amino acids. Germline V gives CDR1 MGHRA, CDR2 YSYEKL. The CDR3 region has the DNA TGCGCCAGCAGCCACCTCCCCTCCATGGGGGCCATCCTCTACGAGCAGTACTTC. The encoded protein is CASSHLPSMGAILYEQYF.

This clone was seen only a few times. The chain carries TRBV18 and TRBJ1-5; 7 nucleotides match TRBD1. V was pared by 3 bases and J by 4 bases, with 3 bases of the junction left unmatched. Germline assignment: CDR1 KGHSH and CDR2 LQKENI. This CDR3 is 14 amino acids long. This chain's CDR3 is CASSPLRGNQPQHF. The CDR3 DNA reads as TGTGCCAGCTCACCGCTCAGGGGGAATCAGCCCCAGCATTTT.

The chain joins TRBV27 to TRBJ1-5; 7 nucleotides line up with TRBD1. The CDR3 contains 17 residues. V dropped 3 bases and J dropped 5; count of bases not matched to a gene: 13. From germline, CDR1 is MNHEY and CDR2 SMNVEV (reference sequence). The CDR3 loop is CASSFIQGSGWDQPQHF. In DNA form, the CDR3 reads TGTGCCAGCAGTTTCATACAGGGGTCGGGTTGGGATCAGCCCCAGCATTTT.